This T cell receptor beta chain was observed in a study of a mutant IDH1 vaccine in newly diagnosed glioma. Study background: Treated patients comprised around 60% males and 37.5% females, mean age about 44 years.

The sample's time point: baseline, week 1 (first vaccination visit). Treatment specified: pre-vaccination baseline after standard-of-care therapy. Each donor presented with a new WHO grade 3 or 4 astrocytoma that tested IDH1-mutant and showed ATRX loss. TCRdb's copy holds only in-frame clones and misses some; the assay was immunoSEQ multiplex PCR. The table has under 90,000 clones, less than 85% seen once; the top ten hold around 8.4%. Study-wide results and caveats: Roughly 92% of patients showed vaccine-induced immune responses across multiple MHC alleles.

This clone was seen a few times. Its antigen is as yet unknown. Looked up from germline, CDR1 is MNHNY and CDR2 is SVGAGI (reference sequence). V was shortened by 5 bases and J by 7 bases, with 15 bases between the two germline ends. There are 14 residues in the CDR3. The chain couples TRBV6-6 to TRBJ1-5, with D possibly TRBD1 on 6 matching bases. Sequenced material: PBMCs, taken from a glioma patient treated with radiotherapy, temozolomide or both. This TCR derives from a man in his forties or fifties with glioma. CDR3 coding DNA: TGTGCCAGCAGTGCCCCAGGGGAGTGGCAGCCCCAGCATTTT. Its translation is CASSAPGEWQPQHF.